Sequencing of this T cell receptor beta chain was carried out in a study of control samples from healthy donors and cancer patients. Clones were sequenced by immunoSEQ multiplex PCR, and TCRdb holds only the in-frame ones, with some missing. The sample consists of about 120,000 clones, 88% of them appearing once. The germline V gene encodes CDR1 LGHDT and CDR2 YNNKEL (reference sequence). This CDR3 has 13 residues. Between the trimmed V and J ends, which lost 1 base and 5 bases, there was a span of 8 bases. The clonotype comes from a woman in her seventies in good health. The sample was blood. This chain joins TRBV3-1 (or the pseudogene TRBV3-2) and TRBJ2-5; weak D call: TRBD2 (5 bases). CDR3 loop: CASSQVRGETQYF. CDR3 coding DNA: TGTGCCAGCAGCCAAGTACGAGGGGAGACCCAGTACTTC.